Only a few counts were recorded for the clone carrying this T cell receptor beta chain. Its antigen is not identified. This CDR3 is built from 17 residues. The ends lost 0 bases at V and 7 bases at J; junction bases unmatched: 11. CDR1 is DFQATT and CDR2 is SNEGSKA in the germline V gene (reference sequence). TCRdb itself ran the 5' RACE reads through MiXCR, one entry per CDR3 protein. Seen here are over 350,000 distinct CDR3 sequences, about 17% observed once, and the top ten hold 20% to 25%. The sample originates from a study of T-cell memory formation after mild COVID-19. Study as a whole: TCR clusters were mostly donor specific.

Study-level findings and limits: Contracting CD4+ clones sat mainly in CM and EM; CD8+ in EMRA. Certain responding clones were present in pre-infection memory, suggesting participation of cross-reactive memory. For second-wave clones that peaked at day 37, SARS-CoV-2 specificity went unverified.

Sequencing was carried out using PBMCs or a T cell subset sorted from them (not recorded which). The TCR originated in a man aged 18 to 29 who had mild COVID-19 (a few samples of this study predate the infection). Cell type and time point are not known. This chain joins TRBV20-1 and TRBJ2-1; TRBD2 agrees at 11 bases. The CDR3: CSARDPETSGALNEQFF. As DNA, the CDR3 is TGCAGTGCTAGAGACCCAGAGACTAGCGGGGCTTTGAATGAGCAGTTCTTC.